This TCR beta chain stems from a study of molecular identifiers for immune sequencing clone quantification. In TCRdb, the PCR reads were re-called with MiXCR into one record per CDR3 protein. Of nearly 650,000 distinct CDR3 sequences in the sample, 25% were seen once. V gave up 1 base and J gave up 0 bases, with 9 bases separating them. There are 15 residues in the CDR3. The germline V gene encodes CDR1 LGHDT and CDR2 YNNKEL (reference sequence). When naive CD8 T cells were sorted, they were gated as CD8+CD4-CCR7+CD45RA+. This TCR derives from a human donor in good health. Some libraries in this study had Jurkat cell RNA spiked in. The gene calls are TRBV3-1 and TRBJ2-5; D is unresolved. Sequencing was performed on naive CD8+ T cells from blood, with Jurkat cell RNA spiked in. Subset given: FACS-sorted CD8+CD4-CCR7+CD45RA+ naive T cells. DNA for the CDR3: TGTGCCAGCAGCCAAGTGTCAGAATACCAAGAGACCCAGTACTTC. Its translation is CASSQVSEYQETQYF.